This is a list of T cell receptor beta chains from one sample in a study of blood T cell repertoires in COVID-19. Profiled with immunoSEQ multiplex PCR; TCRdb holds only in-frame clones, not every one. Of approximately 190,000 clones detected, roughly 84% appear once; the ten largest clones hold under 4%. The sample taken for sequencing was PBMCs or T cells enriched from blood (not recorded which). These receptors all come from a woman younger than 45 who had been exposed to COVID-19. Both conserved end residues are part of each CDR3. Fields, in order: CDR3 DNA, CDR3 protein, clone size, V gene, D gene, J gene. A D gene is named only where the DNA matches it firmly. Clone size is not always given. Where it is, it says once, few, many or a class for expanded clones.

TGCGCCAGCAGCTTGGGGCAGACCGGGGAGCTGTTTTTT CASSLGQTGELFF . TRBV5-1 . TRBJ2-2
TGTGCCAGTAGTACCCTTCACCCCCCGGACAGCCGTCGCACAGATACGCAGTATTTT CASSTLHPPDSRRTDTQYF . TRBV19 . TRBJ2-3
TGTGCCAGCAGCTTGGGCAGGGGGGAGTTTAAGACTGAAGCTTTCTTT CASSLGRGEFKTEAFF . TRBV6-2/TRBV6-3 TRBD1 TRBJ1-1
TGCAGTGCTAGTCTCGGGCAGGGCTCCTACAATGAGCAGTTCTTC CSASLGQGSYNEQFF . TRBV20-1 . TRBJ2-1
TGCGCCAGCAGCCACCTAGGACCGGAGGCGAACTATGGCTACACCTTC CASSHLGPEANYGYTF . TRBV4-3 . TRBJ1-2
TGCGCCAGCAGATTGGGACAGGGAAGCGGAAACACCATATATTTT CASRLGQGSGNTIYF . TRBV5-1 TRBD1 TRBJ1-3
TGCGCCAGCAGCCAAGGGGCAGCTCTACAGGGCTCTCCCTATGGCTACACCTTC CASSQGAALQGSPYGYTF . TRBV4-1 . TRBJ1-2
TGTGCCATCAGTGAGGGGCAGCCTGGAAACACCATATATTTT CAISEGQPGNTIYF . TRBV10-3 . TRBJ1-3
TGTGCCAGCAGCTTAGCCTCGGACTATGGCTACACCTTC CASSLASDYGYTF few TRBV11-2 . TRBJ1-2
TGTGCCAGCAGTGAACCGAGGCGGGTTTCACCCCTCCACTTT CASSEPRRVSPLHF . TRBV6-1 . TRBJ1-6
TGTGCCAGTAGAATTGGACAGAGTCGCTATGGCTACACCTTC CASRIGQSRYGYTF once TRBV19 . TRBJ1-2
TGTGCCAGCAGCTCACCCATGAGAGGGAACCCCTACGAGCAGTACTTC CASSSPMRGNPYEQYF . TRBV13 . TRBJ2-7
TGTGCCAGCAGTTACCCCGACAGGAGCTCTGGAAACACCATATATTTT CASSYPDRSSGNTIYF . TRBV6-2/TRBV6-3 . TRBJ1-3
TGTGCCAGCAGCGCTCGGACAGGGAGAGCGTACGAGCAGTACTTC CASSARTGRAYEQYF . TRBV3-1/TRBV3-2 TRBD1 TRBJ2-7
TGCAGCGTTGTAGGACTAGAAGAGACCCAGTACTTC CSVVGLEETQYF . TRBV29-1 TRBD2 TRBJ2-5
TGTGCCAGCGCCGACAGGGCCCATAATGAAAAACTGTTTTTT CASADRAHNEKLFF . TRBV6-5 TRBD1 TRBJ1-4